This TCR beta chain comes out of a study of cytomegalovirus exposure and HLA in healthy donors. Regarding the study as a whole: In an earlier analysis, in approximately 630 donors, most V segments appeared productive either ~87% or ~30% of the time.

Use of 60 Vbeta and 13 Jbeta primers characterized the PCR. Profiling relied on immunoSEQ multiplex PCR, and the TCRdb table lists in-frame clones only, not all of them. The sample consists of about 91,000 clones, around 64% of them appearing once. CDR1 and CDR2 (germline): SGDLS, YYNGEE. The CDR3 is made up of 15 amino acids. Notes on this clone: Its antigen is not known. At one boundary the junction diverges from the germline segment, which might be a read error.

Input material: PBMCs. The TCR comes from a human donor in good health. This chain links TRBV9 with TRBJ2-7; TRBD1 matches at 7 bases. CDR3 in amino acids: CANSPRPGTEAKQYF. Here the CDR3 DNA reads TGTGCCAACAGCCCACGTCCCGGGACAGAGGCCAAGCAGTACTTC.